This T cell receptor beta chain was documented in a study of T cell changes during pregnancy in multiple sclerosis (dated by TCRdb to the late 2010s). A note on the overall study: Changes in the T cell repertoire over the course of pregnancy were examined in this study in women with multiple sclerosis.

To prepare the library, the immunoSEQ multiplex PCR assay was applied. TCRdb mirrors the immuneACCESS table, restricted to in-frame sequences. Some clones are absent from its copies; in checked studies, under half trace to an unresolved V gene, and the reason for the others is unknown. This sample has around 49,000 clones in its table, and just under 95% of those were observed once. 5.9% of the sample belongs to the ten largest clones. Its CDR3 holds 16 amino acids, cysteine through phenylalanine. The kept DNA is CDR3 alone, 48 bases in frame from the first base. Taken from the germline V gene, the CDR1 and CDR2 loops are SGHVS and FQNEAQ. The V and J ends are trimmed by 5 bases and 2 bases, leaving 16 bases between them. Turning to this clone: Its antigen has not been determined. Per-nucleotide qualities are absent, and no much larger clonotype sits a single base away.

The specimen was CD8+ T cells from peripheral blood mononuclear cells, collected in the first trimester of pregnancy. In this chain, TRBV7-8 is recombined with TRBJ2-1; tentative D gene TRBD2, with 5 bases matching. The TCR sequence derives from a female donor with multiple sclerosis, enrolled in a pregnancy study. The DNA reads as follows: TGTGCCAGCAGCCGACGGGATAATCTCCCCTACAATGAGCAGTTCTTC. The encoded protein is CASSRRDNLPYNEQFF.